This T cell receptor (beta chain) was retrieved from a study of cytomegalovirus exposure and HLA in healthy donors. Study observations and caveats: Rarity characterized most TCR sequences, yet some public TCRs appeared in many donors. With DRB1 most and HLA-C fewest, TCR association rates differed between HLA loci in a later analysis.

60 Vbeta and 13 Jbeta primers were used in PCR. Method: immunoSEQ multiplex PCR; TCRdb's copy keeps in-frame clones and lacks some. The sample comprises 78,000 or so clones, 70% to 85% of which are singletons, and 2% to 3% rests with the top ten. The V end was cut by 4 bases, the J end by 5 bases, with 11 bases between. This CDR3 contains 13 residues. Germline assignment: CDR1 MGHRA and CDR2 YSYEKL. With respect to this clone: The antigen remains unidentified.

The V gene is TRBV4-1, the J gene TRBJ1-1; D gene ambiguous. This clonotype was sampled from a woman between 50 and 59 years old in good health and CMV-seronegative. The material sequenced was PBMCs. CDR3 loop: CASSRNERTEAFF. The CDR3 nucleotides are TGCGCCAGCAGCCGGAACGAGAGGACTGAAGCTTTCTTT.